This is a list of T cell receptor beta chains from one sample in a study of T-cell memory formation after mild COVID-19. TCRdb fed the 5' RACE reads into MiXCR, producing one record per CDR3 protein. The profile covers approximately 580,000 distinct CDR3 sequences, with over 20% appearing a single time and about an eighth taken by the ten largest. The sample taken for sequencing was PBMCs or a T cell subset sorted from them (not recorded which). The receptors were gathered from an adult woman who had mild COVID-19 (a few samples of this study predate the infection). Cell type and time point are not known. CDR3s include the opening cysteine and the closing phenylalanine or tryptophan. A D gene is named only where the DNA matches it firmly. Rows may omit the clone size; those that give it use once, few, many or a size class.

j_gene | d_gene | v_gene | abundance | CDR3aa | CDR3nt
TRBJ2-3 | TRBD2 | TRBV7-2 | once | CASSTRTSGEDTQYF | TGTGCCAGCAGCACCCGGACTAGCGGGGAAGATACGCAGTATTTT
TRBJ1-2 | NA | TRBV6-6 | NA | CASTEAEIGYGYTF | TGTGCCAGCACGGAGGCCGAGATTGGCTATGGCTACACCTTC
TRBJ2-5 | TRBD2 | TRBV5-1 | few | CASSLVGPGRLAGLQETQYF | TGCGCCAGCAGCTTGGTGGGTCCAGGACGACTAGCGGGGCTCCAAGAGACCCAGTACTTC
TRBJ2-7 | TRBD2 | TRBV7-8 | NA | CASSPTSGRALKDYEQYF | TGTGCCAGCAGCCCGACTAGCGGGAGGGCCTTGAAGGACTACGAGCAGTACTTC
TRBJ2-3 | TRBD1 | TRBV4-1 | few | CASSRPGTGHTDTQYF | TGCGCCAGCAGCCGACCTGGGACAGGGCATACAGATACGCAGTATTTT
TRBJ1-2 | TRBD1 | TRBV6-2/TRBV6-3 | NA | CASSYSKDRGEYGYTF | TGTGCCAGCAGTTACTCGAAGGACAGGGGAGAATATGGCTACACCTTC
TRBJ2-1 | NA | TRBV24-1 | NA | CATSVSRTINEQFF | TGTGCCACCAGTGTAAGCAGGACCATAAATGAGCAGTTCTTC
TRBJ2-7 | TRBD2 | TRBV9 | few | CARRTTSGGASSYEQYF | TGTGCCAGACGCACAACTAGCGGGGGGGCTTCCTCCTACGAGCAGTACTTC
TRBJ2-7 | NA | TRBV19 | NA | CASSIDSGTVSYEQYF | TGTGCCAGTAGTATAGATTCGGGAACCGTCTCCTACGAGCAGTACTTC
TRBJ2-2 | TRBD1 | TRBV7-3 | many | CASSPTGAGTGELFF | TGTGCCAGCAGCCCCACAGGGGCTGGCACCGGGGAGCTGTTTTTT
TRBJ2-2 | NA | TRBV15 | NA | CATSRDRESGGELFF | TGTGCCACCAGCAGAGACAGGGAAAGCGGCGGGGAGCTGTTTTTT
TRBJ1-2 | NA | TRBV5-1 | many | CASSLDVFGYTF | TGCGCCAGCAGCTTGGACGTTTTTGGCTACACCTTC
TRBJ2-2 | NA | TRBV19 | NA | CASSWRGMNTGELFF | TGTGCCAGTAGTTGGCGGGGAATGAACACCGGGGAGCTGTTTTTT
TRBJ1-2 | NA | TRBV7-2 | few | CASSLPSFDRPIYGYTF | TGTGCCAGCAGCTTACCCTCCTTTGACAGGCCTATCTATGGCTACACCTTC
TRBJ1-5 | NA | TRBV24-1 | NA | CATSDWGDQPQHF | TGTGCCACCAGTGATTGGGGAGATCAGCCCCAGCATTTT
TRBJ1-2 | NA | TRBV11-3 | few | CASSLSRTGGSGYTF | TGTGCCAGCAGCTTATCTAGAACAGGCGGATCTGGCTACACCTTC
TRBJ1-4 | NA | TRBV18 | NA | CASSTGGAGEKLFF | TGTGCCAGCTCAACCGGGGGTGCAGGAGAAAAACTGTTTTTT
TRBJ2-1 | TRBD1 | TRBV12-3/TRBV12-4 | NA | CASAGGGDEQFF | TGTGCCAGTGCAGGGGGCGGGGATGAGCAGTTCTTC
TRBJ2-3 | TRBD2 | TRBV5-1 | NA | CASSLAAGHTDTQYF | TGCGCCAGCAGCTTGGCAGCGGGGCACACAGATACGCAGTATTTT
TRBJ2-1 | TRBD2 | TRBV7-2 | few | CASSWTSGNYEQFF | TGTGCCAGCAGCTGGACTAGCGGGAACTATGAGCAGTTCTTC
TRBJ2-7 | NA | TRBV12-3/TRBV12-4 | NA | CASSTGMYYEQYF | TGTGCCAGCAGTACAGGGATGTACTACGAGCAGTACTTC
TRBJ1-1 | TRBD1 | TRBV5-1 | NA | CASSFLRTGRSNTEAFF | TGCGCCAGCAGCTTTCTGCGGACAGGACGGTCGAACACTGAAGCTTTCTTT
TRBJ2-7 | TRBD1 | TRBV6-5 | NA | CASSEGPDRALMVVYYEQYF | TGTGCCAGCAGTGAGGGACCGGACAGGGCATTAATGGTGGTTTACTACGAGCAGTACTTC
TRBJ2-3 | NA | TRBV5-6 | few | CASRETGDGTDTQYF | TGTGCCAGCAGGGAAACGGGGGACGGCACAGATACGCAGTATTTT
TRBJ1-5 | NA | TRBV12-3/TRBV12-4 | NA | CASTRTGTNQPQHF | TGTGCCAGCACCCGGACCGGGACGAATCAGCCCCAGCATTTT
TRBJ2-7 | NA | TRBV23-1 | few | CASSQGCYYEQYF | TGCGCCAGCAGTCAGGGTTGTTACTACGAGCAGTACTTC
TRBJ2-1 | TRBD2 | TRBV5-1 | few | CASSAAGGQYNEQFF | TGCGCCAGCAGCGCGGCGGGGGGGCAGTACAATGAGCAGTTCTTC
TRBJ2-5 | TRBD2 | TRBV6-2/TRBV6-3 | few | CASRKREGPETQYF | TGTGCCAGCCGGAAGCGGGAGGGCCCAGAGACCCAGTACTTC
TRBJ2-7 | NA | TRBV9 | NA | CASSVAVQGSYEQYF | TGTGCCAGCAGCGTAGCTGTCCAGGGCTCCTACGAGCAGTACTTC
TRBJ1-1 | TRBD1 | TRBV18 | NA | CASSSDGQGNTEAFF | TGTGCCAGCTCATCTGATGGACAGGGGAACACTGAAGCTTTCTTT
TRBJ2-5 | TRBD2 | TRBV9 | once | CASSVDGLAGIQDTQYF | TGTGCCAGCAGCGTTGACGGACTAGCGGGGATACAAGATACCCAGTACTTC
TRBJ2-7 | NA | TRBV5-1 | NA | CASRAGTASAYEQYF | TGCGCCAGCAGAGCCGGGACTGCAAGCGCCTACGAGCAGTACTTC
TRBJ1-5 | NA | TRBV12-3/TRBV12-4 | NA | CASSNTTSNQPQHF | TGTGCCAGCAGCAACACTACCTCCAATCAGCCCCAGCATTTT
TRBJ2-5 | TRBD2 | TRBV4-2 | NA | CASSNTWEGEETQYF | TGTGCCAGCAGCAACACCTGGGAGGGAGAGGAGACCCAGTACTTC
TRBJ2-7 | NA | TRBV4-3 | few | CASSQDHPSGERSWIYEQYF | TGCGCCAGCAGCCAAGATCATCCTTCGGGAGAGCGGTCTTGGATCTACGAGCAGTACTTC
TRBJ1-5 | NA | TRBV7-9 | few | CASSDTGYSNQPQHF | TGTGCCAGCAGCGATACAGGGTATAGCAATCAGCCCCAGCATTTT
TRBJ1-5 | NA | TRBV12-3/TRBV12-4 | many | CASGTGSNQPQHF | TGTGCCAGCGGAACAGGATCAAATCAGCCCCAGCATTTT
TRBJ1-6 | NA | TRBV20-1 | NA | CSAARVADNSPLHF | TGCAGTGCGGCAAGAGTAGCCGACAATTCACCCCTCCACTTT
TRBJ2-7 | TRBD1 | TRBV5-5 | few | CASSLGAGTGRHEQYF | TGTGCCAGCAGCTTGGGGGCTGGGACAGGGAGACACGAGCAGTACTTC
TRBJ2-6 | NA | TRBV5-4 | NA | CASSFKAGISGANVLTF | TGTGCCAGCAGCTTTAAGGCGGGGATCTCTGGGGCCAACGTCCTGACTTTC
TRBJ2-5 | NA | TRBV7-9 | NA | CASSQVLAVRETQYF | TGTGCCAGCAGCCAGGTTTTGGCCGTAAGAGAGACCCAGTACTTC
TRBJ2-5 | TRBD2 | TRBV25-1 | many | CASSEFRGGFKETQYF | TGTGCCAGCAGTGAATTTCGGGGGGGCTTCAAAGAGACCCAGTACTTC
TRBJ2-7 | NA | TRBV7-9 | NA | CASKSGSTYEQYF | TGTGCCAGCAAGTCAGGGTCGACCTACGAGCAGTACTTC
TRBJ2-7 | TRBD1 | TRBV5-6 | few | CASSAGTVSHEQYF | TGTGCCAGCAGCGCCGGGACAGTCTCTCACGAGCAGTACTTC
TRBJ1-3 | NA | TRBV11-2 | few | CASSLAFGRGSGNTIYF | TGTGCCAGCAGCTTAGCGTTCGGGAGGGGTAGTGGAAACACCATATATTTT
TRBJ1-2 | NA | TRBV7-9 | NA | CASSHPGTHSGYGYTF | TGTGCCAGCAGCCACCCAGGGACGCATTCAGGATATGGCTACACCTTC
TRBJ2-1 | NA | TRBV19 | many | CASSIGNRNEQFF | TGTGCCAGTAGTATCGGCAATCGGAATGAGCAGTTCTTC
TRBJ1-2 | NA | TRBV30 | NA | CAWNENNYGYTF | TGTGCCTGGAACGAGAATAACTATGGCTACACCTTC
TRBJ2-3 | NA | TRBV5-4 | NA | CASSLTPGLNTDTQYF | TGTGCCAGCAGCCTTACACCGGGACTCAACACAGATACGCAGTATTTT
TRBJ1-1 | NA | TRBV29-1 | few | CSVQGMNTEAFF | TGCAGCGTTCAGGGAATGAACACTGAAGCTTTCTTT
TRBJ1-3 | NA | TRBV9 | many | CASSVEGGNTIYF | TGTGCCAGCAGCGTAGAAGGGGGAAACACCATATATTTT
TRBJ2-5 | NA | TRBV24-1 | once | CATSELGTKETQYF | TGTGCCACCAGTGAGCTAGGGACAAAAGAGACCCAGTACTTC
TRBJ2-1 | TRBD1 | TRBV9 | NA | CASSSQSQGANEQFF | TGTGCCAGCAGCTCCCAATCCCAGGGGGCAAATGAGCAGTTCTTC